A selection of T cell receptor beta chains follows, all from one sample in a study of blood T cell repertoires in COVID-19. Libraries were prepared by immunoSEQ multiplex PCR; TCRdb keeps only in-frame clonotypes and omits some of them. In the table there are about 250,000 clones, approximately 85% of which are singletons. The specimen was peripheral blood. The receptors were sampled from a human donor with COVID-19, enrolled during active disease. The donor label of this sample is uncertain. The CDR3 runs from the conserved cysteine through the conserved F or W. The order of the fields is D gene, CDR3 length, clone size, J gene, V gene, CDR3 protein, CDR3 DNA. A D gene is named only where the DNA matches it firmly. For some rows the clone size is stated as once, few or many, or as a class when expanded; others skip it.

.	16	.	TRBJ2-7	TRBV11-2	CASSPPGGRILYEQYF	TGTGCCAGCAGCCCCCCCGGCGGGCGGATCCTCTACGAGCAGTACTTC
TRBD2	14	.	TRBJ2-1	TRBV9	CASSEGLAYNEQFF	TGTGCCAGCAGCGAGGGACTAGCCTACAATGAGCAGTTCTTC
.	16	.	TRBJ2-3	TRBV7-3	CASSLSVGTSTDTQYF	TGTGCCAGCAGCTTATCTGTCGGGACTAGCACAGATACGCAGTATTTT
.	15	.	TRBJ2-3	TRBV7-3	CASSFSGPSTDTQYF	TGTGCCAGCAGCTTTAGCGGTCCTTCCACAGATACGCAGTATTTT
TRBD2	16	.	TRBJ2-1	TRBV19	CASSTGLAGRYNEQFF	TGTGCCAGTAGTACGGGACTAGCGGGAAGGTACAATGAGCAGTTCTTC
.	16	.	TRBJ2-1	TRBV4-1	CASSQDAGFSYNEQFF	TGCGCCAGCAGCCAAGATGCAGGTTTCTCCTACAATGAGCAGTTCTTC
.	14	.	TRBJ1-1	TRBV5-8	CASSLRGANTEAFF	TGTGCCAGCAGCTTGCGGGGGGCAAACACTGAAGCTTTCTTT
.	15	.	TRBJ1-5	TRBV6-5	CASSYSNEGNQPQHF	TGTGCCAGCAGTTACTCGAATGAGGGAAATCAGCCCCAGCATTTT
TRBD2	16	.	TRBJ2-1	TRBV19	CASRRTSGDSYNEQFF	TGTGCCAGTAGGAGGACTAGCGGGGATTCCTACAATGAGCAGTTCTTC
.	14	.	TRBJ1-2	TRBV7-2	CASSPPGYNYGYTF	TGTGCCAGCAGCCCACCGGGGTATAACTATGGCTACACCTTC
.	16	once	TRBJ2-1	TRBV29-1	CSVEDQGQSSYNEQFF	TGCAGCGTTGAAGATCAGGGGCAGTCCTCCTACAATGAGCAGTTCTTC
.	15	.	TRBJ2-7	TRBV27	CASSLFGQGWYEQYF	TGTGCCAGCAGTTTATTTGGTCAGGGGTGGTACGAGCAGTACTTC
TRBD2	16	.	TRBJ2-2	TRBV28	CASGGSGVANTGELFF	TGTGCCAGCGGAGGTAGCGGGGTCGCGAACACCGGGGAGCTGTTTTTT
.	15	.	TRBJ2-2	TRBV28	CASSLARARTGELFF	TGTGCCAGCAGTTTGGCGAGGGCCAGGACCGGGGAGCTGTTTTTT
TRBD1	15	.	TRBJ2-2	TRBV11-2	CASSNRQGTAGELFF	TGTGCCAGCAGTAATAGACAGGGAACGGCCGGGGAGCTGTTTTTT
.	14	.	TRBJ1-2	TRBV27	CASSLRSGNYGYTF	TGTGCCAGCAGTTTAAGGTCAGGGAACTATGGCTACACCTTC
TRBD1	13	.	TRBJ2-7	TRBV28	CAILDRGSYEQYF	TGTGCCATTTTGGACAGGGGGTCCTACGAGCAGTACTTC
.	15	.	TRBJ1-1	TRBV9	CASSVGTLMNTEAFF	TGTGCCAGCAGCGTAGGCACTCTTATGAACACTGAAGCTTTCTTT
TRBD2	14	few	TRBJ2-1	TRBV27	CASSLTSGSHEQFF	TGTGCCAGCAGTTTGACTAGCGGGAGCCATGAGCAGTTCTTC
TRBD2	16	.	TRBJ2-6	TRBV28	CASRGSGTAGANVLTF	TGTGCCAGCAGAGGTAGCGGGACCGCTGGGGCCAACGTCCTGACTTTC
.	16	.	TRBJ1-5	TRBV27	CAIDPPTDRSNQPQHF	TGTGCCATCGACCCCCCCACCGACAGGAGCAATCAGCCCCAGCATTTT
TRBD1	15	.	TRBJ2-3	TRBV5-1	CASSLGQGLSDTQYF	TGCGCCAGCAGCCTGGGACAGGGGTTATCGGATACGCAGTATTTT
TRBD1	16	once	TRBJ1-4	TRBV5-1	CASSLGPGQQNEKLFF	TGCGCCAGCAGCCTGGGCCCGGGACAGCAGAATGAAAAACTGTTTTTT
.	13	few	TRBJ1-1	TRBV30	CAWSRGSNTEAFF	TGTGCCTGGAGTCGTGGCTCGAACACTGAAGCTTTCTTT
.	13	.	TRBJ2-5	TRBV29-1	CSVEDPVVETQYF	TGCAGCGTTGAAGACCCGGTCGTGGAGACCCAGTACTTC
.	14	once	TRBJ1-2	TRBV6-5	CASSLIVEGYGYTF	TGTGCCAGCAGTTTAATCGTTGAGGGCTATGGCTACACCTTC
TRBD2	16	.	TRBJ2-1	TRBV28	CASSPMGLAGDNEQFF	TGTGCCAGCAGTCCCATGGGACTAGCGGGAGACAATGAGCAGTTCTTC
TRBD1	17	.	TRBJ1-3	TRBV7-2	CASSLGQGANLGNTIYF	TGTGCCAGCAGCTTAGGACAGGGGGCGAATCTTGGAAACACCATATATTTT
.	14	once	TRBJ2-5	TRBV6-5	CASSPTWRSGTQYF	TGTGCCAGCAGTCCCACGTGGAGGTCGGGGACCCAGTACTTC
TRBD2	15	.	TRBJ2-1	TRBV2	CASSEETSGYNEQFF	TGTGCCAGCAGTGAGGAGACTAGCGGATACAATGAGCAGTTCTTC
TRBD1	17	.	TRBJ2-5	TRBV18	CASSPQATGPLQETQYF	TGTGCCAGCTCACCCCAGGCGACAGGGCCCCTCCAAGAGACCCAGTACTTC
TRBD1	13	few	TRBJ2-7	TRBV7-3	CASSFGTDYEQYF	TGTGCCAGCAGCTTCGGGACAGACTACGAGCAGTACTTC
.	14	.	TRBJ2-4	TRBV19	CASSITVAKNIQYF	TGTGCCAGTAGTATCACAGTAGCCAAAAACATTCAGTACTTC
.	14	.	TRBJ2-1	TRBV19	CATNYPGGNNEQFF	TGTGCCACAAATTACCCAGGGGGGAACAATGAGCAGTTCTTC
.	15	once	TRBJ2-7	TRBV7-8	CASSVLGGISGEQYF	TGTGCCAGCAGCGTTCTGGGCGGGATCTCGGGCGAGCAGTACTTC
TRBD2	16	.	TRBJ2-1	TRBV11-2	CASSFLAGASYNEQFF	TGTGCCAGCAGCTTTCTAGCGGGAGCTTCCTACAATGAGCAGTTCTTC
TRBD1	16	.	TRBJ1-2	TRBV5-4	CASSSSTGGVGYGYTF	TGTGCCAGCAGCTCATCCACAGGGGGCGTAGGGTATGGCTACACCTTC
TRBD1	14	.	TRBJ2-7	TRBV29-1	CSVEGQGLYDGQYF	TGCAGCGTGGAGGGACAGGGGCTCTACGATGGGCAGTACTTC
TRBD1	18	once	TRBJ2-2	TRBV7-6	CASSLEYWTGMNTGELFF	TGTGCCAGCAGCTTAGAGTATTGGACAGGGATGAACACCGGGGAGCTGTTTTTT
.	14	.	TRBJ1-1	TRBV19	CASSIHGANTEAFF	TGTGCCAGTAGTATCCATGGGGCGAACACTGAAGCTTTCTTT
.	13	.	TRBJ1-2	TRBV28	CASSPPIWEGYTF	TGTGCCAGCAGTCCACCTATCTGGGAGGGCTACACCTTC
.	13	.	TRBJ2-5	TRBV29-1	CSVDRVYGETQYF	TGCAGCGTTGACAGGGTTTACGGCGAGACCCAGTACTTC
.	13	.	TRBJ1-5	TRBV9	CASSRLADQPQHF	TGTGCCAGCAGCCGGCTGGCGGATCAGCCCCAGCATTTT
TRBD1	18	.	TRBJ1-4	TRBV28	CASSTRGGTGDAYEKLFF	TGTGCCAGCAGTACCCGAGGAGGGACAGGGGACGCCTATGAAAAACTGTTTTTT
.	15	.	TRBJ1-1	TRBV5-1	CASSADTGHNTEAFF	TGCGCCAGCAGCGCTGATACAGGACATAACACTGAAGCTTTCTTT
.	12	.	TRBJ1-1	TRBV30	CAWSVSGGEAFF	TGTGCCTGGAGTGTAAGCGGCGGTGAAGCTTTCTTT
.	13	.	TRBJ1-2	TRBV3-1/TRBV3-2	CASSYSGAYGYTF	TGTGCCAGCAGTTACAGTGGGGCCTATGGCTACACCTTC
.	12	.	TRBJ1-6	TRBV12-3/TRBV12-4	CASSFPRGALHF	TGTGCCAGCAGTTTTCCCCGCGGTGCCCTCCACTTT
.	13	.	TRBJ2-3	TRBV28	CASNRQPTDTQYF	TGTGCCAGCAACCGACAGCCTACAGATACGCAGTATTTT